These 32 T cell receptor beta chains came from one sample sequenced in a study of blood T cell repertoires in COVID-19. The protocol was immunoSEQ multiplex PCR, while the TCRdb copy is restricted to in-frame clones and leaves out a portion. The table lists under 500,000 clones, approximately 90% of them singletons. The source material was peripheral blood. The receptors shown here come from a woman in her 30s with acute or convalescent COVID-19.

This chain connects TRBV6-1 to TRBJ2-7; TRBD1 matches at 9 bases. CDR1 MNHNS and CDR2 SASEGT come from the germline V gene. CDR3 length: 18 residues. V was pared by 2 bases and J by 2 bases, with 13 bases of the junction left unmatched. For the CDR3, the DNA is TGTGCCAGCAGTGAATTAGACAGGGGGTTCTTATTAACCTACGAGCAGTACTTC. Protein sequence: CASSELDRGFLLTYEQYF.

The gene calls are TRBV19 and TRBJ1-2, with a weak D call TRBD1 (5 bases). The CDR3 consists of 14 residues. V was cut by 5 bases and J by 2 bases, with 12 bases left in between. Germline V gene sequence: CDR1 LNHDA, CDR2 SQIVND (reference sequence). The CDR3 DNA reads TGTGCCAGTAGTGCGGGACCGCGGAACTATGGCTACACCTTC. Translation gives CASSAGPRNYGYTF.

The chain is built from TRBV5-5 and TRBJ1-2; D remains ambiguous. Trimming removed 4 bases at V and 8 bases at J, with 21 bases between. From germline, CDR1 is SGHKS and CDR2 YYEKEE (reference sequence). This CDR3 is 15 amino acids long. Written as DNA, the CDR3 is TGTGCCAGCAGCGGAGGCGCCGGGAGATTTGAAGGCTACACCTTC. Translation gives CASSGGAGRFEGYTF.

The genes are TRBV3-1 (or the pseudogene TRBV3-2) and TRBJ2-5; TRBD2 matches 8 bases. The trim removed 2 bases at V and 5 bases at J, leaving 10 bases unmatched. CDR1 LGHDT and CDR2 YNNKEL come from the germline V gene (reference sequence). The CDR3 has 16 residues. CDR3 in DNA: TGTGCCAGCAGCCAAAGGGTAGCGGGGTGGAGGGAGACCCAGTACTTC. Protein: CASSQRVAGWRETQYF.

The chain employs TRBV5-1 and TRBJ2-2, with D possibly being TRBD2 (6 bases). The CDR3 totals 14 residues. V shed 1 base and J shed 4 bases, with 8 bases lying between them. CDR1 and CDR2 from the germline V gene are SGHRS and YFSETQ. The CDR3 DNA follows: TGCGCCAGCAGCTTGACAGCGGGCACCGGGGAGCTGTTTTTT. It specifies CASSLTAGTGELFF.

This chain connects TRBV27 to TRBJ2-2, with a tentative D call TRBD1 (6 bases). Germline V lookup: CDR1 MNHEY, CDR2 SMNVEV (reference sequence). Trimming shortened V by 7 bases and J by 0 bases, and 9 bases separated the two germline ends. This CDR3 contains 14 residues. The CDR3: CASKTGSNTGELFF. Here the CDR3 DNA reads TGTGCCAGCAAGACAGGATCGAACACCGGGGAGCTGTTTTTT.

V gene TRBV24-1 combines with J gene TRBJ1-1; 7 nucleotides align to TRBD1. V dropped 7 bases and J dropped 2; count of bases not matched to a gene: 6. CDR3 size: 14 residues. CDR1 KGHDR and CDR2 SFDVKD come from the germline V gene. The CDR3 reads CATRDGQENTEAFF. The CDR3 DNA sequence: TGTGCCACCAGGGATGGACAGGAAAACACTGAAGCTTTCTTT.

The V call is TRBV29-1, the J call TRBJ1-4; TRBD1 might be the D (5 bases). Looked up from germline, CDR1 is SQVTM and CDR2 is ANQGSEA. The CDR3 is made up of 13 amino acids. The V end lost 7 bases, the J end lost 8 bases, and 17 bases lay between the germline ends. The CDR3 region is CSAGGIQGEKLFF. The CDR3, as DNA: TGCAGCGCCGGAGGGATCCAGGGAGAAAAACTGTTTTTT.

J is TRBJ1-6 and V is TRBV6-5; D not resolved. Germline CDR1 is MNHEY and CDR2 is SVGAGI. The CDR3 is made up of 16 amino acids. V was clipped by 2 bases and J by 0 bases, with 8 bases between them. The CDR3 protein is CASSYMESSYNSPLHF. The CDR3 region has the DNA TGTGCCAGCAGTTACATGGAGAGCTCCTATAATTCACCCCTCCACTTT.

As for this clone: Distinct nucleotide sequences in the sample also encode this CDR3. The CDR3 DNA reads TGTGCCAGCAGCTTCAGGGGCTCCTACGAGCAGTACTTC. This encodes CASSFRGSYEQYF. This chain connects TRBV7-9 to TRBJ2-7, with D perhaps matching TRBD1 (6 bases). Germline CDR1 is SEHNR and CDR2 is FQNEAQ (reference sequence). Trimming left V 3 bases short and J 0 bases short, with 6 bases between. The CDR3 is made up of 13 amino acids.

The chain joins TRBV28 to TRBJ1-5; TRBD1 aligns across 7 bases. Germline CDR1 and CDR2: MDHEN and SYDVKM. The CDR3 spans 16 residues. With V trimmed by 1 base and J by 7 bases, 10 bases remained unmatched. The CDR3 spells CASSLYVGQNSQPQHF. CDR3 coding DNA: TGTGCCAGCAGTTTATATGTGGGACAGAATAGCCAGCCCCAGCATTTT. The full variable domain, with the rest looked up from reference TRBV28 and TRBJ1-5, is DVKVTQSSRYLVKRTGEKVFLECVQDMDHENMFWYRQDPGLGLRLIYFSYDVKMKEKGDIPEGYSVSREKKERFSLILESASTNQTSMYLCASSLYVGQNSQPQHFGDGTRLSIL.

A note on this clone: This specimen includes other DNA sequences encoding the same CDR3. V usage is TRBV5-1 and J usage is TRBJ2-3; D might be TRBD2 (6 bases). The CDR3 has 15 amino acids. The germline V gene encodes CDR1 SGHRS and CDR2 YFSETQ. V lost 0 bases and J lost 3, with 11 bases in between. The CDR3: CASSLDGGSTDTQYF. CDR3 bases: TGCGCCAGCAGCTTGGACGGGGGTTCTACAGATACGCAGTATTTT.

V usage is TRBV28 and J usage is TRBJ1-3, with unresolved D. There are 16 residues in the CDR3. Deletions cut 3 bases from V and 0 bases from J, with 12 bases between. Per the germline V gene, CDR1 is MDHEN and CDR2 is SYDVKM. The CDR3 DNA follows: TGTGCCAGCAGTTTTAATCTTCGGAGCTCTGGAAACACCATATATTTT. It specifies CASSFNLRSSGNTIYF.

V and J are TRBV4-2 and TRBJ1-5; 7 bases map to TRBD1. Germline V gene sequence: CDR1 LGHNA, CDR2 YNFKEQ. This CDR3 contains 16 residues. J lost 2 bases, V lost 2 bases, and 6 bases had no gene match. The CDR3 sequence: CASSQREGAGNQPQHF. CDR3 DNA sequence: TGTGCCAGCAGCCAACGTGAGGGGGCTGGCAATCAGCCCCAGCATTTT.

This clone occurred once. The rearrangement joins TRBV5-1 to TRBJ2-5, with 8 bases lining up with TRBD1. This CDR3 is 14 amino acids long. V trimming: 4 bases; J trimming: 7 bases; junction bases outside the gene matches: 9. Per the germline V gene, CDR1 is SGHRS and CDR2 is YFSETQ. DNA of the CDR3: TGCGCCAGCAGCCCCGGACAGGGCGAGGGGACCCAGTACTTC. This translates into CASSPGQGEGTQYF.

The CDR3: CASSLVQALGTQYF. The CDR3 DNA sequence: TGTGCCAGCAGCTTAGTTCAGGCTCTGGGGACCCAGTACTTC. The chain combines TRBV7-6 with TRBJ2-5; D not certain. Germline lookup yields CDR1 SGHVS and CDR2 FNYEAQ. V lost 1 base, J lost 7 bases, and 13 bases lay in between. The CDR3 length is 14 residues.

The chain uses TRBV5-8 and TRBJ1-1; a possible D gene is TRBD1 (5 bases). The V end lost 4 bases, the J end lost 6 bases, and 10 bases lay between the germline ends. Germline CDR1 and CDR2: SGHTS and YDEGEE. The CDR3 is 12 residues long. The CDR3 here is CASSEGAPEAFF. Here the CDR3 DNA reads TGTGCCAGCAGCGAAGGGGCGCCTGAAGCTTTCTTT.

The CDR3 loop is CASSRGLSGEYNEQFF. CDR3 coding DNA: TGTGCCAGCAGCCGGGGCCTTAGCGGGGAATACAATGAGCAGTTCTTC. The chain couples TRBV11-3 to TRBJ2-1; 8 nucleotides line up with TRBD2. The CDR3 covers 16 residues. The junction had 10 bases not matched to a gene; V was cut back by 5 bases and J by 4 bases. Germline V lookup: CDR1 SGHNT, CDR2 YENEEA.

This chain connects TRBV7-3 to TRBJ1-1, with 7 bases aligning to TRBD1. The V gene's germline CDR1 is SGHTA and CDR2 FQGTGA. The trim removed 1 base at V and 2 bases at J, leaving 7 bases unmatched. This CDR3 comprises 16 residues. CDR3 nucleotides: TGTGCCAGCAGCTTAAGGGGGACAGAGACTAACACTGAAGCTTTCTTT. Translating it yields CASSLRGTETNTEAFF.

This chain links TRBV9 with TRBJ2-1; 9 bases match TRBD2. The CDR3 totals 16 residues. V gave up 3 bases and J gave up 4 bases; unmatched junction bases: 8. The germline gives CDR1 SGDLS, CDR2 YYNGEE. The CDR3 here is CASSAERAGGYNEQFF. The CDR3 nucleotides are TGTGCCAGCAGCGCTGAGAGGGCGGGGGGGTACAATGAGCAGTTCTTC.

J is TRBJ2-7 and V is TRBV5-4, with D possibly TRBD1 on 5 matching bases. The ends were cut back, 3 bases at V and 2 bases at J, with 18 bases in the middle. The CDR3 sequence is 16 residues long. CDR1 and CDR2 from the germline V gene are SGHNT and YYREEE (reference sequence). The CDR3: CASSSPREKTPYEQYF. CDR3 nucleotide sequence: TGTGCCAGCAGCTCACCCAGGGAAAAGACCCCCTACGAGCAGTACTTC.

This chain connects TRBV28 to TRBJ2-3, with D perhaps TRBD2 (5 bases). This CDR3 region has 14 residues. With 6 bases removed from V and 3 bases from J, the gap between germline ends came to 13 bases. The V gene's germline CDR1 is MDHEN and CDR2 SYDVKM. CDR3 sequence reads: CASRWASPTDTQYF. The DNA of the CDR3 is TGTGCCAGCAGGTGGGCTAGCCCAACAGATACGCAGTATTTT.

V usage is TRBV20-1 and J usage is TRBJ2-7; weak D call: TRBD1 (5 bases). Germline CDR1 is DFQATT and CDR2 is SNEGSKA (reference sequence). Trimming removed 3 bases at V and 7 bases at J, with 13 bases between. This CDR3 has 12 amino acids. The CDR3 bases are TGCAGTGCTAGTAAGGGGATGGGGGAGCAGTACTTC. Translated, it gives CSASKGMGEQYF.

This chain's CDR3 is CSGQDRGETQYF. Here the CDR3 DNA reads TGCAGCGGACAGGACAGGGGGGAGACCCAGTACTTC. This chain uses TRBV29-1 with TRBJ2-5; TRBD1 matches at 10 bases. The CDR3 extends over 12 amino acids. Germline lookup yields CDR1 SQVTM and CDR2 ANQGSEA. With V trimmed by 7 bases and J by 5 bases, 4 bases remained unmatched.

The table lists this clone with a count of one. The rearrangement links TRBV2 to TRBJ2-3, with 7 nucleotides matching TRBD1. The ends lost 6 bases at V and 0 bases at J; junction bases unmatched: 3. This CDR3 is built from 14 residues. Looked up from germline, CDR1 is SNHLY and CDR2 is FYNNEI. CDR3 sequence (DNA): TGTGCCAGCAGGACAGGGTCTAGCACAGATACGCAGTATTTT. Protein: CASRTGSSTDTQYF.

The V call is TRBV9, the J call TRBJ2-2; D may be TRBD1 (6 bases). The V end lost 7 bases, the J end lost 6 bases, and 16 bases lay between the germline ends. The germline V gene encodes CDR1 SGDLS and CDR2 YYNGEE. The CDR3 consists of 14 residues. CDR3 protein: CASQGTPAAGELFF. The CDR3 DNA follows: TGTGCCAGCCAGGGGACCCCGGCCGCCGGGGAGCTGTTTTTT. Full variable domain (remainder filled in from reference TRBV9 and TRBJ2-2): DSGVTQTPKHLITATGQRVTLRCSPRSGDLSVYWYQQSLDQGLQFLIQYYNGEERAKGNILERFSAQQFPDLHSELNLSSLELGDSALYFCASQGTPAAGELFFGEGSRLTVL.

The chain employs TRBV4-1 and TRBJ1-5; TRBD1 agrees at 11 bases. In germline, CDR1 is MGHRA, CDR2 YSYEKL. With 8 bases clipped from V and 7 bases from J, the junction kept 4 bases outside the gene matches. The CDR3 has 13 amino acids. The CDR3 nucleotides are TGCGCCAGCGGCCGGGACAGGGGGCAGCCCCAGCATTTT. It encodes CASGRDRGQPQHF.

This clone has just one count. The chain couples TRBV30 to TRBJ1-5; TRBD1 is a possible D gene (5 bases). Looked up from germline, CDR1 is GTSNPN and CDR2 is SVGIG (reference sequence). CDR3 length: 14 amino acids. V lost 1 base to trimming and J lost 2 bases, with 9 bases between them. The CDR3 DNA is TGTGCCTGGAGTGGACGGGGGGGCAATCAGCCCCAGCATTTT. Its protein is CAWSGRGGNQPQHF. Looking up the rest from reference TRBV30 and TRBJ1-5 gives the full variable domain: SQTIHQWPATLVQPVGSPLSLECTVEGTSNPNLYWYRQAAGRGLQLLFYSVGIGQISSEVPQNLSASRPQDRQFILSSKKLLLSDSGFYLCAWSGRGGNQPQHFGDGTRLSIL.

The genes are TRBV15 and TRBJ1-1, with D possibly TRBD1 on 6 matching bases. Germline V gene data show CDR1 as LNHNV and CDR2 as YYDKDF (reference sequence). This CDR3 region has 15 residues. V dropped 0 bases and J dropped 1 base, with 9 bases sitting between them. The CDR3 DNA sequence: TGTGCCACCAGCAGAGACAGGGGAGAGAACACTGAAGCTTTCTTT. Protein: CATSRDRGENTEAFF.

The chain joins TRBV6-6 to TRBJ1-2; D ambiguous. V was clipped by 7 bases and J by 7 bases, with 13 bases between them. This CDR3 has 12 residues. Germline V gene data show CDR1 as MNHNY and CDR2 as SVGAGI (reference sequence). This CDR3 reads CASTTFQIGYTF. The CDR3 nucleotides read TGTGCCAGCACCACGTTTCAGATTGGCTACACCTTC.

The chain recombines TRBV28 with TRBJ2-4; TRBD1 matches 7 bases. The V gene end was trimmed by 8 bases and the J gene end by 3 bases; junction bases not matched to a gene: 7. The germline V gene has CDR1 MDHEN and CDR2 SYDVKM. The CDR3 is 14 amino acids. CDR3 DNA: TGTGCCAGCCTTCCCGGGACAGACAAAAACATTCAGTACTTC. It is translated as CASLPGTDKNIQYF.

V gene TRBV5-1 combines with J gene TRBJ1-1; 7 bases are shared with TRBD1. This CDR3 is 16 amino acids long. V shed 3 bases, J shed 2 bases, and the junction held 10 bases outside the gene matches. Germline loops: CDR1 SGHRS, CDR2 YFSETQ. CDR3: CASSSRQGMDNTEAFF. The CDR3 DNA reads as TGCGCCAGCAGCTCCCGACAGGGAATGGATAACACTGAAGCTTTCTTT.